This entry concerns a single TCR beta chain. Its cognate antigen is unknown. This specimen comes from a study of cytomegalovirus exposure and HLA in healthy donors. Study-wide results and caveats: Reportedly, a later analysis found an Asian-associated ancestry cluster had fewer N-insertions than the approximately 670-donor mean. Researchers reported from a later analysis that most CMV-associated TCR beta chains appeared HLA-restricted.

The germline V gene encodes CDR1 KGHSH and CDR2 LQKENI. Trimming cost V 1 base and J 2 bases, with 8 bases left between them. The CDR3 spans 14 residues. PCR was performed using 60 Vbeta and 13 Jbeta primers. Profiled with immunoSEQ multiplex PCR; TCRdb holds only in-frame clones, not every one. The data hold 120,000 or so clones, with 65% to 80% observed a single time. The V gene is TRBV18, the J gene TRBJ1-1; D ambiguous. Sequenced sample: PBMCs. The sequence came from a man aged 25-45 years in good health and CMV-seronegative. The CDR3 DNA reads as TGTGCCAGCTCACCACAGCAGGAAAACACTGAAGCTTTCTTT. It encodes CASSPQQENTEAFF.